Detailed here is one T cell receptor beta chain. Using immunoSEQ multiplex PCR, the repertoire was profiled, and TCRdb retains in-frame clones only, with some absent. The sample includes about 83,000 clones, more than 70% of them seen just once. J gave up 3 bases and V 3 bases, and 6 bases lay outside the gene matches. Germline loops: CDR1 MGHRA, CDR2 YSYEKL. CDR3 length equals 16 residues. This sample is part of a study of blood T cell repertoires in COVID-19. On the study more broadly: Sites across the United States, Italy and Spain contributed samples from acute and convalescent COVID-19.

Input material: peripheral blood. The rearrangement links TRBV4-1 to TRBJ1-5, with 9 bases aligning to TRBD1. This sequence originates from a woman at least 80 years old in a cohort sampled during active or convalescent COVID-19. In nucleotides, the CDR3 is TGCGCCAGCAGCCACGAAACAGGGGGCATCAATCAGCCCCAGCATTTT. It is translated as CASSHETGGINQPQHF.